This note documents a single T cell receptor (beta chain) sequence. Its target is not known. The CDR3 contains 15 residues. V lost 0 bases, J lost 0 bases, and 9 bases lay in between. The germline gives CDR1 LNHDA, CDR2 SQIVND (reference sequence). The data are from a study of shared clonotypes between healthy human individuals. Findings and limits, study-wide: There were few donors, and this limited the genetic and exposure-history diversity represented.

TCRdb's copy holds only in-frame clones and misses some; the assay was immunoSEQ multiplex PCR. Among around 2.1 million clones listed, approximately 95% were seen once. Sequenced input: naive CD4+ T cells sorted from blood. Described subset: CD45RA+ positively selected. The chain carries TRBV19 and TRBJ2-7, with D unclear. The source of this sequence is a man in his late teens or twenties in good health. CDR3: CASSIDHRISYEQYF. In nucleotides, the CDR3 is TGTGCCAGTAGTATAGATCATCGGATCTCCTACGAGCAGTACTTC.